This is a list of T cell receptor beta chains from one sample in a study of T cell changes during pregnancy in multiple sclerosis. The assay was immunoSEQ multiplex PCR, and TCRdb's table has in-frame clones only and misses some. The sample contains approximately 89,000 clones, about 94% of which appear only once. This specimen was peripheral blood, taken in the third trimester of pregnancy. These receptors all stem from a female donor with multiple sclerosis, enrolled in a pregnancy study. Each CDR3 is given with its conserved first and last residue. Fields, in order: J gene, CDR3 length, clone size, D gene, V gene, CDR3 protein, CDR3 DNA. D genes are given only for firm matches. A clone size is listed for some rows: how often the clone was seen (once, few, many), or a class if it is expanded.

TRBJ2-1,15,-,-,TRBV7-9,CASSRWGVGHNEQFF,TGTGCCAGCAGCCGGTGGGGGGTGGGGCACAATGAGCAGTTCTTC
TRBJ2-2,18,-,TRBD1,TRBV25-1,CASSEGQGQSSNTGELFF,TGTGCCAGCAGTGAAGGACAGGGGCAGTCTTCGAACACCGGGGAGCTGTTTTTT
TRBJ1-5,14,-,-,TRBV15,CATGGHLPNQPQHF,TGTGCCACAGGGGGACACCTTCCTAATCAGCCCCAGCATTTT
TRBJ2-7,17,-,TRBD2,TRBV28,CASSFPPSGVSSYEQYF,TGTGCCAGCAGTTTTCCCCCTAGCGGGGTGAGCTCCTACGAGCAGTACTTC
TRBJ2-7,11,-,-,TRBV2,CASSPAYEQYF,TGTGCCAGCAGTCCGGCCTACGAGCAGTACTTC
TRBJ1-1,13,-,-,TRBV2,CASTEEANTEAFF,TGTGCCAGCACTGAAGAAGCGAACACTGAAGCTTTCTTT
TRBJ2-3,17,-,TRBD2,TRBV7-9,CASSFPSGAASTDTQYF,TGTGCCAGCAGCTTCCCTAGCGGGGCAGCGAGTACAGATACGCAGTATTTT
TRBJ2-3,14,-,-,TRBV6-6,CASTPFGGTDTQYF,TGTGCCAGCACCCCGTTCGGGGGCACAGATACGCAGTATTTT
TRBJ2-1,15,-,-,TRBV4-1,CASSQDEVALGEQFF,TGCGCCAGCAGCCAAGATGAGGTCGCCCTCGGTGAGCAGTTCTTC
TRBJ2-5,11,-,-,TRBV20-1,CSARVAETQYF,TGCAGTGCTAGAGTCGCGGAGACCCAGTACTTC
TRBJ1-6,15,-,TRBD1,TRBV9,CASRPGTGYNSPLHF,TGTGCCAGCAGACCTGGGACAGGGTATAATTCACCCCTCCACTTT
TRBJ2-1,14,-,-,TRBV7-2,CASSPGSSYNEQFF,TGTGCCAGCAGCCCCGGGAGCTCCTACAATGAGCAGTTCTTC
TRBJ1-5,17,-,TRBD1,TRBV6-1,CASSAYRGRFGNQPQHF,TGTGCCAGCAGTGCCTACAGGGGACGTTTCGGCAATCAGCCCCAGCATTTT
TRBJ1-1,16,-,TRBD1,TRBV27,CASSFSTGEVNTEAFF,TGTGCCAGCAGTTTTTCCACAGGGGAAGTGAACACTGAAGCTTTCTTT
TRBJ1-1,16,-,-,TRBV18,CASSPRGDRAYTEAFF,TGTGCCAGCTCACCACGGGGAGACCGGGCGTACACTGAAGCTTTCTTT
TRBJ2-5,15,-,-,TRBV7-9,CASSLANREIETQYF,TGTGCCAGCAGCTTAGCGAATCGAGAAATTGAGACCCAGTACTTC
TRBJ2-5,16,-,-,TRBV29-1,CSVEDGPGGLQETQYF,TGCAGCGTTGAAGATGGCCCAGGAGGGCTCCAAGAGACCCAGTACTTC
TRBJ1-5,16,-,TRBD1,TRBV6-1,CASSEIRGGGFEPQHF,TGTGCCAGCAGTGAAATTAGAGGGGGCGGCTTTGAGCCCCAGCATTTT
TRBJ2-7,15,-,TRBD2,TRBV2,CASSGGIAGKNEQYF,TGTGCCAGCAGTGGTGGTATAGCGGGGAAAAACGAGCAGTACTTC
TRBJ2-1,14,-,TRBD2,TRBV11-3,CASSFERGGHEQFF,TGTGCCAGCAGCTTCGAGCGGGGGGGCCATGAGCAGTTCTTC
TRBJ2-1,18,-,-,TRBV5-4,CASSLLQGAGSRDNEQFF,TGTGCCAGCAGCTTATTACAGGGAGCTGGAAGTAGGGACAATGAGCAGTTCTTC
TRBJ2-7,15,-,TRBD2,TRBV4-1,CASSLRTSGDDEQYF,TGCGCCAGCAGCCTGCGGACTAGCGGGGATGACGAGCAGTACTTC
TRBJ2-3,21,-,TRBD2,TRBV2,CASRIFNSGTSGGWGTDTQYF,TGTGCCAGCAGGATTTTCAACTCCGGGACTAGCGGGGGCTGGGGTACAGATACGCAGTATTTT
TRBJ1-5,15,-,-,TRBV19,CASSITWAVGQPQHF,TGTGCCAGTAGTATAACTTGGGCCGTAGGACAGCCCCAGCATTTT
TRBJ2-4,17,-,TRBD1,TRBV2,CASSEKGTGDTKNIQYF,TGTGCCAGCAGTGAAAAGGGGACAGGGGATACCAAAAACATTCAGTACTTC
TRBJ1-2,14,-,-,TRBV9,CASSPLSGVYGYTF,TGTGCCAGCAGCCCCCTTTCAGGGGTCTATGGCTACACCTTC
TRBJ2-5,15,-,TRBD2,TRBV2,CASRSGLAPQETQYF,TGTGCCAGCAGGTCGGGACTAGCGCCCCAAGAGACCCAGTACTTC
TRBJ2-7,12,-,-,TRBV30,CAWSVLRGYEYF,TGTGCCTGGAGTGTACTCAGGGGATATGAGTACTTC
TRBJ1-2,14,-,-,TRBV27,CASSLLARGYGYTF,TGTGCCAGCAGTTTACTAGCCCGGGGGTATGGCTACACCTTC
TRBJ1-3,14,-,TRBD1,TRBV30,CAWRGDRGTYTIYF,TGTGCCTGGAGGGGGGACAGGGGGACATACACCATATATTTT
TRBJ1-4,14,-,-,TRBV7-9,CASAKAGGVKKLFF,TGTGCCAGCGCCAAGGCTGGGGGCGTGAAAAAACTGTTTTTT
TRBJ2-1,15,-,-,TRBV6-5,CASTPARLEGHEQFF,TGTGCCAGCACCCCGGCGAGGCTAGAGGGCCATGAGCAGTTCTTC
TRBJ1-6,19,-,TRBD1,TRBV30,CAWSVRELRQGDFNSPLHF,TGTGCCTGGAGTGTACGTGAGCTACGACAGGGGGACTTTAATTCACCCCTCCACTTT
TRBJ2-3,16,-,TRBD2,TRBV4-1,CASSPLAGAPADTQYF,TGCGCCAGCAGCCCTCTAGCGGGTGCCCCCGCAGATACGCAGTATTTT
TRBJ2-7,13,-,-,TRBV19,CASSIAGGYEQYF,TGTGCCAGTAGTATTGCAGGAGGCTACGAGCAGTACTTC
TRBJ1-4,14,-,-,TRBV19,CASRLDRDNEKLFF,TGTGCCAGTAGATTAGACAGAGATAATGAAAAACTGTTTTTT
TRBJ1-5,13,-,-,TRBV7-9,CASSLQGGQPQHF,TGTGCCAGCAGCTTGCAGGGAGGTCAGCCCCAGCATTTT
TRBJ1-4,14,once,TRBD1,TRBV9,CASSAGQGNEKLFF,TGTGCCAGCAGCGCGGGACAGGGTAATGAAAAACTGTTTTTT
TRBJ2-1,13,-,TRBD1,TRBV11-1,CASTGTGRNEQFF,TGTGCCAGCACCGGGACAGGGAGGAATGAGCAGTTCTTC
TRBJ2-1,19,once,TRBD2,TRBV2,CASSGPGLAGGLTGHEQFF,TGTGCCAGCAGTGGTCCGGGACTAGCGGGGGGACTCACAGGCCATGAGCAGTTCTTC
TRBJ1-2,13,-,-,TRBV5-3,CARSLARGYGYTF,TGTGCCAGAAGCTTGGCCAGGGGCTATGGCTACACCTTC
TRBJ2-2,13,-,-,TRBV5-1,CASSLEWSGELFF,TGCGCCAGCAGCTTGGAATGGAGCGGGGAGCTGTTTTTT
TRBJ2-5,15,-,-,TRBV10-3,CAISGAGDQPGTQYF,TGTGCCATCAGTGGAGCGGGCGACCAGCCGGGGACCCAGTACTTC